Each of the 20 T cell receptor beta chains below was sequenced from the same sample in a study of blood T cell repertoires in COVID-19 (dated by TCRdb to 2019 to 2021). The library was produced with the immunoSEQ multiplex PCR assay. The clones in this table, taken by TCRdb from immuneACCESS, are in-frame only. Not every clone is retained; where verified, under half of the shortfall comes from an unresolved V gene, and the cause of the rest is unknown. The sample profile shows 70,000 to 90,000 clones; 85% of them were found once. 3.5% to 4.5% of the sample rests with the top ten. The sequenced sample consisted of peripheral blood. The receptors shown here come from a man aged 55 to 69 with acute or convalescent COVID-19.

This clone was recorded only once. The chain has TRBV18 and TRBJ1-2; 10 nucleotides line up with TRBD1. Germline CDR1 reads KGHSH; CDR2 reads LQKENI. This CDR3 region has 18 residues. Germline trimming cut 0 bases from V and 5 bases from J; bases unmatched to any gene: 12. The CDR3 DNA sequence: TGTGCCAGCTCACCACCGAGGGGGACAGGGGAGGTAGCTTATGGCTACACCTTC. It encodes CASSPPRGTGEVAYGYTF.

This chain links TRBV6-1 with TRBJ1-6, with D possibly matching TRBD1 (5 bases). The CDR3 extends over 15 amino acids. Deletions cut 3 bases from V and 5 bases from J, with 11 bases between. Germline V gene sequence: CDR1 MNHNS, CDR2 SASEGT. The CDR3 region has the DNA TGTGCCAGCAGTGATATAGGGGCTCATAATTCACCCCTCCACTTT. Protein sequence: CASSDIGAHNSPLHF.

J is TRBJ1-2 and V is TRBV5-1; maybe TRBD1 (6 bases). From germline, CDR1 is SGHRS and CDR2 YFSETQ. The CDR3 covers 14 residues. V shed 0 bases and J shed 4 bases, with 10 bases lying between them. CDR3 residues: CASSLVQGTYGYTF. CDR3 nucleotide sequence: TGCGCCAGCAGCTTGGTACAGGGAACCTATGGCTACACCTTC.

A word on this clone: Other DNA sequences in this specimen translate into the identical CDR3. V usage is TRBV4-1 and J usage is TRBJ1-3; 8 bases line up with TRBD1. Germline CDR1 is MGHRA and CDR2 is YSYEKL. This CDR3 comprises 15 residues. J gave up 3 bases and V 2 bases, and 3 bases lay outside the gene matches. The CDR3 coding sequence is TGCGCCAGCAGCCAATCAACAGGGGGTGGAAACACCATATATTTT. Protein: CASSQSTGGGNTIYF.

The chain uses TRBV10-3 and TRBJ2-1, with TRBD1 matching over 10 bases. The CDR3 spans 14 residues. Germline CDR1 is ENHRY and CDR2 is SYGVKD. The V and J ends lost 7 bases and 4 bases, in that order; junction bases with no gene match: 4. CDR3: CAIKTGGDYNEQFF. DNA for the CDR3: TGTGCCATCAAGACAGGGGGCGATTACAATGAGCAGTTCTTC.

The V gene is TRBV9, the J gene TRBJ2-7; 8 positions match TRBD2. This CDR3 comprises 16 residues. Looked up from germline, CDR1 is SGDLS and CDR2 is YYNGEE. J was trimmed by 0 bases and V by 0 bases; bases with no gene match: 5. The CDR3 bases are TGTGCCAGCAGCGTAGACGCGGGGGGCTCCTCCTACGAGCAGTACTTC. Translation: CASSVDAGGSSYEQYF.

The J gene is TRBJ1-5, the V gene TRBV2; 7 positions agree with TRBD1. V lost 5 bases and J lost 2; bases outside the gene matches: 6. The CDR3 spans 15 residues. Germline values: CDR1 SNHLY, CDR2 FYNNEI. This chain's CDR3 is CASSRDRAGNQPQHF. CDR3 in DNA: TGTGCCAGCAGTCGAGACAGGGCGGGCAATCAGCCCCAGCATTTT.

The chain joins TRBV6-2 or TRBV6-3 to TRBJ2-2; 8 nucleotides agree with TRBD1. V shed 8 bases and J 5 bases; nucleotides not matched to a gene: 7. The CDR3 covers 14 residues. Germline lookup yields CDR1 MNHEY and CDR2 SVGEGT. CDR3 DNA sequence: TGTGCCAGCGGCCGGACAGGGACAACCGGGGAGCTGTTTTTT. Translation: CASGRTGTTGELFF.

V usage is TRBV7-6 and J usage is TRBJ2-7, with 10 positions matching TRBD2. This CDR3 is built from 18 residues. V dropped 4 bases and J dropped 2; count of bases not matched to a gene: 14. Looked up from germline, CDR1 is SGHVS and CDR2 is FNYEAQ. CDR3 coding DNA: TGTGCCAGCAGCTCTGGTGCTAGCGGGAGTGGTCTGGCCTACGAGCAGTACTTC. It translates to CASSSGASGSGLAYEQYF.

The genes are TRBV27 and TRBJ1-1; no firm D call. Trimming took 2 bases from V and 5 from J, leaving 18 bases between them. Germline V gene lookup returns CDR1 MNHEY and CDR2 SMNVEV (reference sequence). The CDR3 extends over 16 amino acids. The CDR3 here is CASSLKPDLGWTEAFF. For the CDR3, the DNA is TGTGCCAGCAGTTTAAAGCCAGACCTAGGATGGACTGAAGCTTTCTTT.

The chain links TRBV29-1 to TRBJ2-3; no clear D. V shed 3 bases and J shed 0 bases, with 7 bases lying between them. Germline CDR1 SQVTM, CDR2 ANQGSEA. The CDR3 covers 13 residues. The CDR3 loop is CSVDSPSTDTQYF. The CDR3 region has the DNA TGCAGCGTTGATAGCCCGAGCACAGATACGCAGTATTTT.

The genes are TRBV9 and TRBJ1-1; 7 nucleotides line up with TRBD1. V lost 4 bases to trimming and J lost 0 bases; unmatched junction nucleotides: 9. CDR1 SGDLS and CDR2 YYNGEE come from the germline V gene. The CDR3 length is 16 residues. The CDR3 bases are TGTGCCAGCAGCCCCCAAGCAGGGGGGATGAACACTGAAGCTTTCTTT. This translates into CASSPQAGGMNTEAFF.

V and J are TRBV25-1 and TRBJ2-7, with 8 bases identical to TRBD1. Germline CDR1 is MGHDK and CDR2 is SYGVNS. There are 15 residues in the CDR3. V dropped 9 bases and J dropped 0; count of bases not matched to a gene: 10. Here the CDR3 reads CARKFTGGTSYEQYF. The CDR3 DNA is TGTGCCAGAAAGTTCACAGGGGGGACCTCCTACGAGCAGTACTTC.

This sequence joins TRBV9 and TRBJ2-3; tentative D call: TRBD2 (8 bases). This CDR3 is built from 16 residues. Germline CDR1 and CDR2: SGDLS and YYNGEE. Trimming removed 0 bases from V and 5 bases from J, with 16 bases in between. CDR3: CASSVVPGGGLDTQYF. CDR3 nucleotide sequence: TGTGCCAGCAGCGTAGTTCCGGGAGGGGGCCTAGATACGCAGTATTTT.

J is TRBJ2-7 and V is TRBV5-1; tentatively, D is TRBD2 (5 bases). This CDR3 has 14 amino acids. The V gene's germline CDR1 is SGHRS and CDR2 YFSETQ. V was pared by 0 bases and J by 3 bases, with 10 bases between. The chain's CDR3 is CASSLVGRYYEQYF. As DNA, the CDR3 is TGCGCCAGCAGCTTGGTAGGGAGATACTACGAGCAGTACTTC.

The V gene is TRBV3-1 (or the pseudogene TRBV3-2), the J gene TRBJ1-2, with a tentative D call TRBD1 (6 bases). The germline gives CDR1 LGHDT, CDR2 YNNKEL (reference sequence). The CDR3 length is 17 residues. Trimming pared 0 bases from V and 7 bases from J, leaving 21 bases between. The CDR3 sequence: CASSQDSGAGRASGYTF. DNA of the CDR3: TGTGCCAGCAGCCAAGATTCGGGGGCGGGGAGGGCGTCTGGCTACACCTTC.

The chain links TRBV6-2 or TRBV6-3 to TRBJ1-1; 9 positions agree with TRBD1. Germline-derived CDR1 and CDR2 are MNHEY and SVGEGT. After removal of 5 bases from V and 4 bases from J, the junction contained 17 bases not matched to a gene. The CDR3 runs 18 residues. CDR3 sequence reads: CASSTGGPGQGGSTEAFF. The CDR3 DNA is TGTGCCAGCAGTACCGGGGGCCCGGGACAGGGTGGGAGCACTGAAGCTTTCTTT.

The V call is TRBV3-1 (or the pseudogene TRBV3-2), the J call TRBJ1-5; 7 nucleotides agree with TRBD1. Germline loops: CDR1 LGHDT, CDR2 YNNKEL (reference sequence). This CDR3 has 14 residues. With V trimmed by 6 bases and J by 4 bases, 6 bases remained unmatched. The CDR3 sequence: CASSSGTVNQPQHF. DNA for the CDR3: TGTGCCAGCAGTTCCGGGACAGTTAATCAGCCCCAGCATTTT.

The count of this clone is one. The chain links TRBV24-1 to TRBJ2-7; a possible D gene is TRBD1 (6 bases). Germline assignment: CDR1 KGHDR and CDR2 SFDVKD. The CDR3 extends over 16 amino acids. Trimming took off 5 bases at V and 4 bases at J, with 20 bases between the two ends. The CDR3 loop reads CATSANSTGHRYEQYF. The CDR3 bases are TGTGCCACCAGTGCCAACTCCACGGGACACCGTTACGAGCAGTACTTC.

In this sample, this clone turned up once. The chain carries TRBV21-1 and TRBJ1-1. TRBV21-1 is a pseudogene. The CDR3 covers 14 residues. This CDR3 reads CASSKAGGSPEAFF. The DNA of the CDR3 is TGTGCCAGCAGCAAAGCAGGAGGGAGTCCTGAAGCTTTCTTT.